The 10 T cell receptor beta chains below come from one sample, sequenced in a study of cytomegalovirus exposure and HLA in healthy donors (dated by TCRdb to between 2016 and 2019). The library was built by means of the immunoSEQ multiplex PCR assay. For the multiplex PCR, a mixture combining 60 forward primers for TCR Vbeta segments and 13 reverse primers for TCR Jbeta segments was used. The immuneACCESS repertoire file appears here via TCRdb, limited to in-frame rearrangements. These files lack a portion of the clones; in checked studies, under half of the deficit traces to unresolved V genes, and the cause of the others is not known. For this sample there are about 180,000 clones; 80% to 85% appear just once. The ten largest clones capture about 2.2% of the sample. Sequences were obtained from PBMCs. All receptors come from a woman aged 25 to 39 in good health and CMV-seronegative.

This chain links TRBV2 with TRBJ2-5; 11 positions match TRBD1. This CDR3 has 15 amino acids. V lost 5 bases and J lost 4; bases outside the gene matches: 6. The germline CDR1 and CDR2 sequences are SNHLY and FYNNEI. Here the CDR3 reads CASSKGTGGSETQYF. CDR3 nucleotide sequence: TGTGCCAGCAGTAAGGGGACAGGGGGTTCAGAGACCCAGTACTTC. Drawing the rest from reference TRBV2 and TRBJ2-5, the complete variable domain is EPEVTQTPSHQVTQMGQEVILRCVPISNHLYFYWYRQILGQKVEFLVSFYNNEISEKSEIFDDQFSVERPDGSNFTLKIRSTKLEDSAMYFCASSKGTGGSETQYFGPGTRLLVL.

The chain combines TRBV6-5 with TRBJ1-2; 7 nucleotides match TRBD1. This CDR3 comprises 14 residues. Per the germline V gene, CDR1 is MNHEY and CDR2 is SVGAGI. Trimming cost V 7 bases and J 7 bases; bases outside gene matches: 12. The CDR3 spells CASTRQGAVPGYTF. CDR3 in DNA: TGTGCCAGCACCAGACAGGGAGCGGTCCCTGGCTACACCTTC.

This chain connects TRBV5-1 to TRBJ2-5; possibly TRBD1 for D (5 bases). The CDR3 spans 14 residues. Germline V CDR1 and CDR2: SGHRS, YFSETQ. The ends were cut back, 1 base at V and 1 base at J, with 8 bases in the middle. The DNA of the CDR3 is TGCGCCAGCAGCTTGACAGGTTTCCAAGAGACCCAGTACTTC. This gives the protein CASSLTGFQETQYF.

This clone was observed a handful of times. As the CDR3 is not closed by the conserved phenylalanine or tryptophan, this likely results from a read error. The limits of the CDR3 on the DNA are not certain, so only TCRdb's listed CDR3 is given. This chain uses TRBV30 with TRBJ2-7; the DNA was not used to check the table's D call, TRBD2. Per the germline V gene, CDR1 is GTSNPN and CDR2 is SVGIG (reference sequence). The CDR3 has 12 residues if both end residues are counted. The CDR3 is CAWSVTRENLKL.

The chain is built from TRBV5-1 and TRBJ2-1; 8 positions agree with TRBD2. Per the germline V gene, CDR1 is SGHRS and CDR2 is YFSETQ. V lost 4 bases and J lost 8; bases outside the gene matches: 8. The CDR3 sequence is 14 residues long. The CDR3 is CASSLTAGVYEQFF. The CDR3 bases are TGCGCCAGCAGCCTAACAGCGGGAGTATATGAGCAGTTCTTC. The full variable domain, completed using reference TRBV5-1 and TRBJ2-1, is KAGVTQTPRYLIKTRGQQVTLSCSPISGHRSVSWYQQTPGQGLQFLFEYFSETQRNKGNFPGRFSGRQFSNSRSEMNVSTLELGDSALYLCASSLTAGVYEQFFGPGTRLTVL.

The CDR3: CASSFEVNYEQYF. CDR3 DNA: TGTGCCAGCAGCTTCGAGGTTAACTACGAGCAGTACTTC. This chain joins TRBV11-2 and TRBJ2-7; D remains unclear. Deletions cut 3 bases from V and 3 bases from J, with 9 bases between. The CDR3 is 13 residues long. Per the germline V gene, CDR1 is SGHAT and CDR2 is FQNNGV.

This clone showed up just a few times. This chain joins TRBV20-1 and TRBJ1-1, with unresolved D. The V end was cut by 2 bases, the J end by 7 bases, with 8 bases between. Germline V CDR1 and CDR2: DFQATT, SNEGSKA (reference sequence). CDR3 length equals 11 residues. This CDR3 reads CSARPRLEAFF. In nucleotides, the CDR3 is TGCAGTGCTAGACCCAGGCTTGAAGCTTTCTTT.

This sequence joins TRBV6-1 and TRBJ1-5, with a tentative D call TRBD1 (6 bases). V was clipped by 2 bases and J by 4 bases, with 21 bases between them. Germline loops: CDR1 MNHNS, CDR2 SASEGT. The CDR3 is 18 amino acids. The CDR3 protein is CASSEYRAVRKVNQPQHF. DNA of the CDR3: TGTGCCAGCAGTGAATACAGGGCGGTGCGGAAAGTGAATCAGCCCCAGCATTTT.

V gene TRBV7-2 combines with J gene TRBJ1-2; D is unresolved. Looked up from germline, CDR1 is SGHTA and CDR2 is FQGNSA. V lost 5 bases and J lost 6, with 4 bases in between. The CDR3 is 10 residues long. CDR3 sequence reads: CASSLNGYTF. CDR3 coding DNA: TGTGCCAGCAGCCTAAATGGCTACACCTTC.

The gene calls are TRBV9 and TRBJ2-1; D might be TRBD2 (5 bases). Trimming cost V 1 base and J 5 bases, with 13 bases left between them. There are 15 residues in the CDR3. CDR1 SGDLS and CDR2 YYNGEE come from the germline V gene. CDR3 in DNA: TGTGCCAGCAGCGTAACCGGACTCAGAGACAATGAGCAGTTCTTC. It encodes CASSVTGLRDNEQFF.